The next 31 T cell receptor beta chains were all read from a single sample in a study of cytomegalovirus exposure and HLA in healthy donors. Both 60 Vbeta primers and 13 Jbeta primers went into the PCR. Measured with immunoSEQ multiplex PCR; TCRdb has only the in-frame clones, and not every one. The sample holds under 200,000 clones, roughly four fifths seen once. What was sequenced was PBMCs. The source of these receptors is a woman in her thirties or forties in good health and CMV-seronegative.

The chain joins TRBV27 to TRBJ2-7; D remains ambiguous. Trimming took 5 bases from V and 1 from J, leaving 12 bases between them. This CDR3 is 14 amino acids long. Germline V gives CDR1 MNHEY, CDR2 SMNVEV (reference sequence). This CDR3 is CASSRQVLSYEQYF. The CDR3 coding sequence is TGTGCCAGCAGTCGGCAGGTGTTATCCTACGAGCAGTACTTC.

The chain couples TRBV13 to TRBJ2-5; 11 bases are shared with TRBD2. From germline, CDR1 is PRHDT and CDR2 FYEKMQ (reference sequence). The CDR3 sequence is 16 residues long. Trimming at V came to 5 bases and at J to 2 bases, leaving 7 bases not matched to a gene. This CDR3 reads CASSLRLAGRQETQYF. CDR3 nucleotide sequence: TGTGCCAGCAGCCTGCGACTAGCGGGGAGGCAAGAGACCCAGTACTTC.

The chain employs TRBV5-1 and TRBJ2-2; weak D call: TRBD2 (6 bases). V dropped 6 bases and J dropped 1 base, with 10 bases sitting between them. The CDR3 extends over 14 amino acids. CDR1 is SGHRS, CDR2 YFSETQ, per germline. The CDR3 nucleotides read TGCGCCAGCAAGGGCGGGGTGAACACCGGGGAGCTGTTTTTT. Its protein product is CASKGGVNTGELFF.

This rearrangement joins TRBV5-4 to TRBJ2-1, with 8 bases aligning to TRBD2. CDR3 length equals 17 residues. The germline V gene has CDR1 SGHNT and CDR2 YYREEE (reference sequence). Trimming cost V 0 bases and J 4 bases; bases outside gene matches: 9. The CDR3, as DNA: TGTGCCAGCAGCTTGGACTCAGTAGCGGGGAGATACAATGAGCAGTTCTTC. Its protein product is CASSLDSVAGRYNEQFF.

V gene TRBV7-2 combines with J gene TRBJ2-7; no definite D call. V lost 4 bases, J lost 2 bases, and 3 bases lay in between. Germline loops: CDR1 SGHTA, CDR2 FQGNSA. CDR3 size: 11 residues. CDR3 DNA sequence: TGTGCCAGCAGCTCCACCTACGAGCAGTACTTC. Its translation: CASSSTYEQYF.

This sequence joins TRBV7-7 and TRBJ2-1; D call uncertain. The V and J ends lost 1 base and 8 bases respectively, with 6 bases between them. This CDR3 has 12 amino acids. Germline V gene data show CDR1 as SSHAT and CDR2 as FNYEAQ (reference sequence). In DNA, the CDR3 is TGTGCCAGCAGCTTAGATGGCTATGAGCAGTTCTTC. This encodes CASSLDGYEQFF.

This clone was picked up a small number of times. The CDR3 DNA reads TGTGCCAGCAGCATCACGGGGGGTCACAATGAGCAGTTCTTC. Translation: CASSITGGHNEQFF. The chain couples TRBV6-5 to TRBJ2-1; 7 bases fit TRBD2. Per the germline V gene, CDR1 is MNHEY and CDR2 is SVGAGI. This CDR3 region has 14 residues. Losses at the gene ends were 6 bases for V and 5 bases for J; bases not matched to a gene: 7.

This clone has just a few counts. The rearrangement joins TRBV4-1 to TRBJ1-5, with 8 positions matching TRBD1. Germline V gives CDR1 MGHRA, CDR2 YSYEKL. The CDR3 totals 16 residues. V was pared by 4 bases and J by 2 bases, with 7 bases of the junction left unmatched. In DNA, the CDR3 is TGCGCCAGCAGCCGCCAGGGGGCGGGGGGCAATCAGCCCCAGCATTTT. It specifies CASSRQGAGGNQPQHF.

This chain uses TRBV4-1 with TRBJ2-5, with 8 bases matching TRBD1. After removal of 5 bases from V and 5 bases from J, the junction contained 4 bases not matched to a gene. The CDR3 is 13 amino acids. Germline CDR1 MGHRA, CDR2 YSYEKL. In nucleotides, the CDR3 is TGCGCCAGCAGCTACACAGGGGGGGAGACCCAGTACTTC. Translating gives CASSYTGGETQYF.

The chain carries TRBV7-9 and TRBJ1-2; 9 nucleotides agree with TRBD1. Germline-derived CDR1 and CDR2 are SEHNR and FQNEAQ (reference sequence). The V and J ends lost 5 bases and 5 bases, in that order; junction bases with no gene match: 18. The CDR3 has 18 residues. CDR3 sequence: CASSPKPEHRGLGYGYTF. The CDR3 region has the DNA TGTGCCAGCAGCCCAAAGCCGGAACACAGGGGGCTAGGGTATGGCTACACCTTC.

CDR3 residues: CASSQDRGRRDTQYF. The CDR3 DNA reads as TGCGCCAGCAGCCAAGACAGGGGGCGGCGAGATACGCAGTATTTT. The chain employs TRBV4-1 and TRBJ2-3; 8 positions match TRBD1. The length of the CDR3 is 15 residues. J gave up 5 bases and V 0 bases, and 4 bases lay outside the gene matches. CDR1 MGHRA and CDR2 YSYEKL come from the germline V gene.

This clone was recorded a few times. The V gene is TRBV6-5, the J gene TRBJ1-3; D is ambiguous. CDR1 MNHEY and CDR2 SVGAGI come from the germline V gene. CDR3 length: 13 residues. Deletions cut 4 bases from V and 2 bases from J, with 6 bases between. CDR3 DNA: TGTGCCAGCAGTTCGCCAGCTGGAAACACCATATATTTT. Its translation is CASSSPAGNTIYF.

The chain couples TRBV5-1 to TRBJ1-1; D uncertain. The CDR3 is made up of 13 amino acids. V was pared by 0 bases and J by 2 bases, with 5 bases between. CDR1 is SGHRS and CDR2 is YFSETQ in the germline V gene. The CDR3 sequence: CASSLDLNTEAFF. CDR3 bases: TGCGCCAGCAGCTTGGATCTTAACACTGAAGCTTTCTTT.

This chain uses TRBV19 with TRBJ2-1, with 7 bases lining up with TRBD1. The CDR3 spans 13 residues. V dropped 6 bases and J dropped 6; count of bases not matched to a gene: 5. The V gene's germline CDR1 is LNHDA and CDR2 SQIVND (reference sequence). CDR3 in amino acids: CASRGTVVNEQFF. The CDR3 nucleotides are TGTGCCAGTAGGGGGACAGTCGTCAATGAGCAGTTCTTC. Combining the CDR3 with reference TRBV19 and TRBJ2-1 gives the whole variable domain DGGITQSPKYLFRKEGQNVTLSCEQNLNHDAMYWYRQDPGQGLRLIYYSQIVNDFQKGDIAEGYSVSREKKESFPLTVTSAQKNPTAFYLCASRGTVVNEQFFGPGTRLTVL.

V gene TRBV11-2 combines with J gene TRBJ1-4, with TRBD1 matching 7 bases. The CDR3 is made up of 15 amino acids. Germline assignment: CDR1 SGHAT and CDR2 FQNNGV. Losses at the gene ends were 3 bases for V and 7 bases for J; bases not matched to a gene: 8. DNA for the CDR3: TGTGCCAGCAGCTTGGAGGGGGCTTGGGGTGAAAAACTGTTTTTT. This codes for CASSLEGAWGEKLFF. Filled out from reference TRBV11-2 and TRBJ1-4, the complete variable domain reads EAGVAQSPRYKIIEKRQSVAFWCNPISGHATLYWYQQILGQGPKLLIQFQNNGVVDDSQLPKDRFSAERLKGVDSTLKIQPAKLEDSAVYLCASSLEGAWGEKLFFGSGTQLSVL.

The count of this clone is one. This chain joins TRBV14 and TRBJ1-6; 7 nucleotides match TRBD1. Germline V CDR1 and CDR2: SGHDN, FVKESK. The CDR3 totals 15 residues. The J segment lost 9 bases and the V segment lost 1 base, leaving 6 bases of the junction unmatched. The CDR3 sequence is CASSQAGTVGSPLHF. In DNA, the CDR3 is TGTGCCAGCAGCCAAGCCGGGACAGTGGGTTCACCCCTCCACTTT.

CDR3 DNA: TGCGCCAGCAGCTTGCCCGAGGGAGCTAATGAAAAACTGTTTTTT. Translation gives CASSLPEGANEKLFF. The chain combines TRBV5-1 with TRBJ1-4; D not resolved. The CDR3 is made up of 15 amino acids. Germline V lookup: CDR1 SGHRS, CDR2 YFSETQ. V was shortened by 1 base and J by 3 bases, with 10 bases between the two germline ends.

The CDR3: CASSEVGTVYQPQHF. The CDR3 nucleotides read TGTGCCAGCAGTGAAGTGGGGACAGTTTATCAGCCCCAGCATTTT. The chain is built from TRBV2 and TRBJ1-5, with TRBD1 matching over 7 bases. CDR1 and CDR2 from the germline V gene are SNHLY and FYNNEI. The CDR3 totals 15 residues. With V trimmed by 1 base and J by 5 bases, 5 bases remained unmatched. The whole variable domain, remainder taken from reference TRBV2 and TRBJ1-5, is EPEVTQTPSHQVTQMGQEVILRCVPISNHLYFYWYRQILGQKVEFLVSFYNNEISEKSEIFDDQFSVERPDGSNFTLKIRSTKLEDSAMYFCASSEVGTVYQPQHFGDGTRLSIL.

The chain employs TRBV19 and TRBJ1-2; 8 positions match TRBD1. J gave up 0 bases and V 7 bases, and 7 bases lay outside the gene matches. The CDR3 is made up of 15 amino acids. The germline gives CDR1 LNHDA, CDR2 SQIVND (reference sequence). The CDR3 protein is CASNRDRGTNYGYTF. Here the CDR3 DNA reads TGTGCCAGTAATAGAGACAGGGGCACTAACTATGGCTACACCTTC.

The rearrangement links TRBV5-6 to TRBJ1-5; a possible D gene is TRBD1 (6 bases). Between the trimmed V and J ends, which lost 2 bases and 6 bases, there was a span of 12 bases. Germline CDR1 SGHDT, CDR2 YYEEEE. The length of the CDR3 is 14 residues. The CDR3 is CASSFGRGSQPQHF. The CDR3 region has the DNA TGTGCCAGCAGCTTCGGGAGGGGGTCTCAGCCCCAGCATTTT.

The chain has TRBV4-1 and TRBJ2-5; the match to TRBD1 covers 8 bases. V shed 0 bases and J 5 bases; nucleotides not matched to a gene: 14. Germline assignment: CDR1 MGHRA and CDR2 YSYEKL. CDR3 length equals 18 residues. The CDR3 DNA reads TGCGCCAGCAGCCAAGATAGCGTCCGGGACAGGCTCGGTGAGACCCAGTACTTC. It is translated as CASSQDSVRDRLGETQYF.

V is TRBV10-3 and J is TRBJ2-7; D perhaps matches TRBD1 (5 bases). Trimming removed 2 bases at V and 0 bases at J, with 8 bases between. Germline V gene data show CDR1 as ENHRY and CDR2 as SYGVKD. The CDR3 sequence is 14 residues long. Here the CDR3 reads CAISEAGHSYEQYF. The CDR3 DNA sequence: TGTGCCATCAGTGAGGCAGGGCACTCCTACGAGCAGTACTTC.

The J gene is TRBJ2-5, the V gene TRBV10-3; TRBD1 is a possible D gene (6 bases). V dropped 6 bases and J dropped 5 bases, with 22 bases sitting between them. The V gene's germline CDR1 is ENHRY and CDR2 SYGVKD. The CDR3 has 16 residues. CDR3 nucleotides: TGTGCCATCAGGCCTGAACAGGGTACGAAAAAGGAGACCCAGTACTTC. It yields the protein CAIRPEQGTKKETQYF.

The gene calls are TRBV7-6 and TRBJ1-1, with no clear D. From germline, CDR1 is SGHVS and CDR2 FNYEAQ. The length of the CDR3 is 13 residues. The V end was cut by 2 bases, the J end by 1 base, with 5 bases between. The DNA for the CDR3 is TGTGCCAGCAGCTTAACTCCGAACACTGAAGCTTTCTTT. Its protein is CASSLTPNTEAFF.

To note about this clone: Germline and junction disagree at one end, which may indicate a read error. The chain has TRBV2 and TRBJ1-2, with D maybe TRBD1 (6 bases). Germline V gives CDR1 SNHLY, CDR2 FYNNEI. The CDR3 has 14 residues. CDR3 DNA: TGTGCCAGCACTGAACAATGGGACACCTATGGCTACACCTTC. Residues: CASTEQWDTYGYTF. Combining the CDR3 with reference TRBV2 and TRBJ1-2 gives the whole variable domain EPEVTQTPSHQVTQMGQEVILRCVPISNHLYFYWYRQILGQKVEFLVSFYNNEISEKSEIFDDQFSVERPDGSNFTLKIRSTKLEDSAMYFCASTEQWDTYGYTFGSGTRLTVV.

The CDR3 spells CASSQTSGGFNEQFF. For the CDR3, the DNA is TGTGCCAGCAGCCAGACTAGCGGGGGGTTCAATGAGCAGTTCTTC. The chain recombines TRBV14 with TRBJ2-1, with 13 bases that match TRBD2. CDR3 size: 15 residues. The germline gives CDR1 SGHDN, CDR2 FVKESK. V shed 3 bases and J 6 bases; nucleotides not matched to a gene: 2.

The chain is built from TRBV4-1 and TRBJ2-7, with 11 bases that match TRBD1. This CDR3 region has 16 residues. With V trimmed by 4 bases and J by 6 bases, 11 bases remained unmatched. Germline V gives CDR1 MGHRA, CDR2 YSYEKL. The CDR3 reads CASSRGPGQGVSEQYF. The CDR3 DNA sequence: TGCGCCAGCAGCCGCGGACCGGGACAGGGGGTAAGCGAGCAGTACTTC.

This clone was observed once. The chain joins TRBV19 to TRBJ1-6; no clear D gene. V shed 2 bases and J shed 1 base, with 9 bases lying between them. Germline-derived CDR1 and CDR2 are LNHDA and SQIVND (reference sequence). This CDR3 comprises 16 residues. The CDR3 DNA reads TGTGCCAGTAGTATAAAGTCGGGGTCCTATAATTCACCCCTCCACTTT. Amino acid sequence: CASSIKSGSYNSPLHF.

The gene calls are TRBV6-5 and TRBJ1-3; D uncertain. V was cut by 2 bases and J by 0 bases, with 8 bases left in between. Germline loops: CDR1 MNHEY, CDR2 SVGAGI. The CDR3 is 15 amino acids. The CDR3 bases are TGTGCCAGCAGTTACGGGTGGAGCTCTGGAAACACCATATATTTT. This codes for CASSYGWSSGNTIYF.

The chain couples TRBV5-1 to TRBJ2-7, with 7 bases lining up with TRBD2. Trimming took 5 bases from V and 2 from J; bases not matched to a gene: 13. This CDR3 spans 16 amino acids. The germline V gene encodes CDR1 SGHRS and CDR2 YFSETQ. The CDR3 loop is CASSGISWGGAYEQYF. As DNA, the CDR3 is TGCGCCAGCAGTGGAATTTCGTGGGGAGGGGCCTACGAGCAGTACTTC.

The chain carries TRBV5-4 and TRBJ2-7; the D gene is possibly TRBD1 (6 bases). Looked up from germline, CDR1 is SGHNT and CDR2 is YYREEE (reference sequence). V was shortened by 4 bases and J by 4 bases, with 18 bases between the two germline ends. The CDR3 totals 15 residues. This CDR3 is CASSQQGSVFYEQYF. The CDR3 DNA is TGTGCCAGCAGCCAACAGGGATCCGTCTTTTACGAGCAGTACTTC.